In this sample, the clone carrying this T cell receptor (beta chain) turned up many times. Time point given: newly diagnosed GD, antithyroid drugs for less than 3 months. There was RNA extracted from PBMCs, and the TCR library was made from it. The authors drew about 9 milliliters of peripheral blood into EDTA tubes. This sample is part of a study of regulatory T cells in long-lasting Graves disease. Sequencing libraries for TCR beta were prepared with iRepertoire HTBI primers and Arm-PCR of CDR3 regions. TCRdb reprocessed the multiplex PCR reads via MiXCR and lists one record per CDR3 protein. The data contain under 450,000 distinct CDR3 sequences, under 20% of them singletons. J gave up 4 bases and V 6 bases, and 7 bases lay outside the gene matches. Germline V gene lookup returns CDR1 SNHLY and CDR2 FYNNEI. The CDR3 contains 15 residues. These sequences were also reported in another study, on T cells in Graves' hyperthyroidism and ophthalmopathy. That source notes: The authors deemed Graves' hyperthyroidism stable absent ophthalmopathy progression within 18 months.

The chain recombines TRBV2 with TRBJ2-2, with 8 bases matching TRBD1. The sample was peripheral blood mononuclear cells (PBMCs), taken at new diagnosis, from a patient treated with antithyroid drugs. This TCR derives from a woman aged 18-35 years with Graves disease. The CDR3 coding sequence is TGTGCCAGCAGCGTCGACAGGGGAGTCACCGGGGAGCTGTTTTTT. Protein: CASSVDRGVTGELFF.